The 27 T cell receptor beta chains listed next were all sequenced from one sample in a study of T cell responses to AZD1222 COVID-19 vaccine. Assay used: immunoSEQ multiplex PCR; TCRdb lists only in-frame clones, some missing. The sample records 100,000 to 150,000 clones, approximately 89% being singletons. The sample in question was peripheral blood, obtained on day 0 of AZD1222 vaccination. Source of these receptors: an adult in good health.

This clone appeared once. The chain uses TRBV4-1 and TRBJ2-2, with 8 bases aligning to TRBD1. V gave up 4 bases and J gave up 5 bases; unmatched junction bases: 9. Germline CDR1 MGHRA, CDR2 YSYEKL. The CDR3 runs 16 residues. CDR3 DNA: TGCGCCAGCAGCCCGTGGGCAGGGGGCGATACCGGGGAGCTGTTTTTT. It specifies CASSPWAGGDTGELFF.

The rearrangement joins TRBV7-2 to TRBJ2-1, with 11 nucleotides matching TRBD1. V lost 1 base, J lost 9 bases, and 5 bases stayed unmatched. Per germline, CDR1 SGHTA and CDR2 FQGNSA. The CDR3 has 15 amino acids. CDR3 sequence reads: CASSLGGTGGTEQFF. The CDR3 DNA is TGTGCCAGCAGCTTAGGAGGGACAGGGGGGACTGAGCAGTTCTTC.

The sample holds one count of this clone. The rearrangement joins TRBV2 to TRBJ2-1; no clear D. The germline gives CDR1 SNHLY, CDR2 FYNNEI. Trimming cost V 5 bases and J 0 bases, with 8 bases left between them. The CDR3 has 14 amino acids. The CDR3 is CASSPASSYNEQFF. CDR3 nucleotide sequence: TGTGCCAGCAGTCCAGCGAGCTCCTACAATGAGCAGTTCTTC. Full variable domain (missing parts from reference TRBV2 and TRBJ2-1): EPEVTQTPSHQVTQMGQEVILRCVPISNHLYFYWYRQILGQKVEFLVSFYNNEISEKSEIFDDQFSVERPDGSNFTLKIRSTKLEDSAMYFCASSPASSYNEQFFGPGTRLTVL.

This chain links TRBV29-1 with TRBJ2-2; 9 bases fit TRBD1. Germline V gene lookup returns CDR1 SQVTM and CDR2 ANQGSEA. J gave up 4 bases and V 5 bases, and 5 bases lay outside the gene matches. The CDR3 contains 14 residues. The CDR3 bases are TGCAGCGTTAGACAGGGGGTTAGCACCGGGGAGCTGTTTTTT. Residues: CSVRQGVSTGELFF.

The CDR3: CASSQETSRNTDTQYF. The DNA for the CDR3 is TGCGCCAGCAGCCAAGAGACTAGCCGGAACACAGATACGCAGTATTTT. The chain is built from TRBV4-3 and TRBJ2-3, with TRBD2 identical over 7 bases. The CDR3 consists of 16 residues. Germline V gene data show CDR1 as LGHNA and CDR2 as YSLEER. The V segment lost 0 bases and the J segment 2 bases; nucleotides outside the gene matches: 5.

The chain has TRBV28 and TRBJ1-2, with D possibly being TRBD1 (6 bases). Germline CDR1 reads MDHEN; CDR2 reads SYDVKM. This CDR3 comprises 16 residues. Trimming cost V 5 bases and J 3 bases, with 19 bases left between them. The CDR3 sequence is CASSPPLGGADYGYTF. As DNA, the CDR3 is TGTGCCAGCAGTCCCCCCCTTGGGGGGGCAGACTATGGCTACACCTTC.

In DNA form, the CDR3 reads TGTGCCAGCAGCCGCCCGACGAACACCGGGGAGCTGTTTTTT. Residues: CASSRPTNTGELFF. This chain connects TRBV9 to TRBJ2-2, with D uncertain. The V end lost 4 bases, the J end lost 0 bases, and 7 bases lay between the germline ends. There are 14 residues in the CDR3. Germline V gene data show CDR1 as SGDLS and CDR2 as YYNGEE.

This clone has just one count. This rearrangement joins TRBV18 to TRBJ1-1; TRBD1 matches 7 bases. This CDR3 has 16 residues. Germline values: CDR1 KGHSH, CDR2 LQKENI. With V trimmed by 2 bases and J by 2 bases, 8 bases remained unmatched. CDR3 residues: CASSPTSGQPNTEAFF. Here the CDR3 DNA reads TGTGCCAGCTCACCAACCTCGGGACAGCCCAACACTGAAGCTTTCTTT.

This clone was seen a few times. The V call is TRBV29-1, the J call TRBJ1-3; D is uncertain. The CDR3 contains 12 residues. Trimming removed 5 bases from V and 4 bases from J, with 9 bases in between. Germline CDR1 SQVTM, CDR2 ANQGSEA. CDR3 DNA sequence: TGCAGCGTTATACATCCCGGAAACACCATATATTTT. Translation gives CSVIHPGNTIYF.

The chain links TRBV6-5 to TRBJ2-3; D uncertain. Germline lookup yields CDR1 MNHEY and CDR2 SVGAGI. Trimming removed 8 bases at V and 2 bases at J, with 14 bases between. The CDR3 extends over 14 amino acids. The CDR3 DNA reads as TGTGCCAGCCGGTGGACCTCTGACACAGATACGCAGTATTTT. It specifies CASRWTSDTDTQYF.

The chain couples TRBV4-1 to TRBJ1-1; D might be TRBD1 (5 bases). Germline V gene lookup returns CDR1 MGHRA and CDR2 YSYEKL. Between the trimmed V and J ends, which lost 1 base and 6 bases, there was a span of 15 bases. This CDR3 is 15 amino acids long. The CDR3 is CASSQAGLPLSEAFF. CDR3 nucleotides: TGCGCCAGCAGCCAAGCGGGACTCCCGCTGTCTGAAGCTTTCTTT.

J is TRBJ2-5 and V is TRBV4-3; D may be TRBD2 (6 bases). CDR1 and CDR2 from the germline V gene are LGHNA and YSLEER. V shed 2 bases and J shed 1 base, with 11 bases lying between them. This CDR3 is built from 15 residues. CDR3 DNA sequence: TGCGCCAGCAGCCAAAACGGGGGAGGCCAAGAGACCCAGTACTTC. It is translated as CASSQNGGGQETQYF.

The gene calls are TRBV9 and TRBJ2-1, with D tentatively TRBD1 (5 bases). This CDR3 has 15 amino acids. The germline V and J ends were trimmed by 0 bases and 3 bases, with 10 bases remaining between them. From germline, CDR1 is SGDLS and CDR2 YYNGEE. This CDR3 is CASSVDPTDYNEQFF. CDR3 in DNA: TGTGCCAGCAGCGTAGACCCGACAGACTACAATGAGCAGTTCTTC.

The chain recombines TRBV27 with TRBJ1-1; unclear D gene. Trimming took off 6 bases at V and 5 bases at J, with 10 bases between the two ends. This CDR3 comprises 12 residues. CDR1 is MNHEY, CDR2 SMNVEV, per germline (reference sequence). For the CDR3, the DNA is TGTGCCAGCAGCCGTGAAGGGACTGAAGCTTTCTTT. This codes for CASSREGTEAFF.

The J gene is TRBJ1-4, the V gene TRBV29-1; D perhaps matches TRBD1 (6 bases). The germline V gene has CDR1 SQVTM and CDR2 ANQGSEA. This CDR3 has 14 residues. Deletions cut 4 bases from V and 4 bases from J, with 13 bases between. Here the CDR3 DNA reads TGCAGCGTTGCCCCGGGGGGCTATAATGAAAAACTGTTTTTT. It yields the protein CSVAPGGYNEKLFF.

The chain has TRBV30 and TRBJ1-4; D might be TRBD1 (6 bases). Trimming removed 2 bases at V and 4 bases at J, with 8 bases between. Germline V gene sequence: CDR1 GTSNPN, CDR2 SVGIG (reference sequence). The CDR3 extends over 13 amino acids. CDR3 sequence (DNA): TGTGCCTGGAGTCGACAGGATAATGAAAAACTGTTTTTT. Translation gives CAWSRQDNEKLFF.

The J gene is TRBJ1-1, the V gene TRBV5-1, with TRBD1 matching over 8 bases. Trimming at V came to 9 bases and at J to 4 bases, leaving 11 bases not matched to a gene. The germline V gene encodes CDR1 SGHRS and CDR2 YFSETQ. The CDR3 is 14 residues long. The DNA for the CDR3 is TGCGCCACTCAGCAGGGGGCAGGGGCCACTGAAGCTTTCTTT. As protein: CATQQGAGATEAFF.

V usage is TRBV3-1 (or the pseudogene TRBV3-2) and J usage is TRBJ1-2; 9 nucleotides align to TRBD1. CDR3 length: 14 amino acids. CDR1 and CDR2 from the germline V gene are LGHDT and YNNKEL (reference sequence). The V and J ends lost 1 base and 4 bases, in that order; junction bases with no gene match: 1. Here the CDR3 DNA reads TGTGCCAGCAGCCAAGTGGGACAGGGCTATGGCTACACCTTC. Translated: CASSQVGQGYGYTF.

The chain has TRBV20-1 and TRBJ1-1, with D uncertain. This CDR3 is built from 11 residues. CDR1 DFQATT and CDR2 SNEGSKA come from the germline V gene (reference sequence). V was shortened by 1 base and J by 6 bases, with 6 bases between the two germline ends. CDR3 nucleotide sequence: TGCAGTGCTAGAGTTAGTCCTGAAGCTTTCTTT. It is translated as CSARVSPEAFF.

The gene calls are TRBV4-1 and TRBJ2-3; 8 bases match TRBD2. With 0 bases clipped from V and 11 bases from J, the junction kept 7 bases outside the gene matches. The germline gives CDR1 MGHRA, CDR2 YSYEKL. The CDR3 has 14 amino acids. Written as DNA, the CDR3 is TGCGCCAGCAGCCAAGATCAAACGGCGGGAGGGCAGTATTTT. Amino acids: CASSQDQTAGGQYF.

The V call is TRBV5-1, the J call TRBJ2-1, with 14 bases lining up with TRBD2. The CDR3 sequence is 18 residues long. V lost 4 bases to trimming and J lost 5 bases; unmatched junction nucleotides: 11. The germline gives CDR1 SGHRS, CDR2 YFSETQ. CDR3 nucleotides: TGCGCCAGCAGCCCGGGACTAGCGGGAGAGTTTGGTCACAATGAGCAGTTCTTC. Encoded protein: CASSPGLAGEFGHNEQFF.

The rearrangement links TRBV28 to TRBJ2-3; TRBD2 aligns across 7 bases. Germline CDR1 is MDHEN and CDR2 is SYDVKM. Trimming took 3 bases from V and 10 from J; bases not matched to a gene: 4. The CDR3 totals 12 residues. The CDR3 sequence: CASSFYREAQYF. Written as DNA, the CDR3 is TGTGCCAGCAGTTTTTACCGGGAGGCGCAGTATTTT.

The chain is built from TRBV28 and TRBJ2-2; possibly TRBD2 for D (6 bases). Looked up from germline, CDR1 is MDHEN and CDR2 is SYDVKM. The CDR3 extends over 15 amino acids. Trimming stripped 3 bases from V and 5 bases from J, with 13 bases between. CDR3 sequence reads: CASSFGGDWTGELFF. The DNA of the CDR3 is TGTGCCAGCAGTTTTGGCGGGGATTGGACCGGGGAGCTGTTTTTT.

The chain is built from TRBV3-1 (or the pseudogene TRBV3-2) and TRBJ1-2; D is unresolved. Germline V lookup: CDR1 LGHDT, CDR2 YNNKEL (reference sequence). This CDR3 is built from 15 residues. V lost 0 bases and J 5 bases, leaving 13 bases between the germline ends. The CDR3 region has the DNA TGTGCCAGCAGCCAAGATGATCGGGGTGGGTATGGCTACACCTTC. Amino acid sequence: CASSQDDRGGYGYTF.

The CDR3 is CASREKSGYGYTF. The CDR3 DNA reads as TGTGCCAGCAGAGAAAAGTCGGGCTATGGCTACACCTTC. The chain couples TRBV2 to TRBJ1-2; the D is unclear. Trimming took 6 bases from V and 4 from J, leaving 12 bases between them. The length of the CDR3 is 13 residues. Germline V CDR1 and CDR2: SNHLY, FYNNEI.

The chain links TRBV4-1 to TRBJ2-3; D not certain. Trimming removed 5 bases from V and 0 bases from J, with 9 bases in between. CDR3 length: 14 amino acids. Germline loops: CDR1 MGHRA, CDR2 YSYEKL. Written as DNA, the CDR3 is TGCGCCAGCAGCGCACGAGAGAGCACAGATACGCAGTATTTT. Translation: CASSARESTDTQYF.

The chain has TRBV6-5 and TRBJ2-1, with D perhaps TRBD2 (7 bases). The CDR3 runs 14 residues. Trimming took 4 bases from V and 7 from J, leaving 14 bases between them. CDR1 MNHEY and CDR2 SVGAGI come from the germline V gene. In DNA, the CDR3 is TGTGCCAGCAGTTCAGGGGAGGGCCTTAATGAGCAGTTCTTC. This translates into CASSSGEGLNEQFF.